Shown below are 27 T cell receptor beta chains from a single sample sequenced in a study of T cell changes during pregnancy in multiple sclerosis. Sequencing used immunoSEQ multiplex PCR; TCRdb keeps in-frame clones, though not all of them. This sample carries around 56,000 clones, around 85% of them seen once, and the ten largest clones take about 0.41%. Source: CD4+ T cells from peripheral blood mononuclear cells, taken in the third trimester of pregnancy. These receptors all stem from a female donor with multiple sclerosis, enrolled in a pregnancy study.

The V and J genes are TRBV6-1 and TRBJ2-7; 8 bases agree with TRBD1. V gave up 5 bases and J gave up 5 bases; unmatched junction bases: 11. The length of the CDR3 is 15 residues. CDR1 and CDR2 from the germline V gene are MNHNS and SASEGT. CDR3 sequence: CASSRDPTGDNEQYF. The CDR3, as DNA: TGTGCCAGCAGTCGAGATCCGACAGGGGATAACGAGCAGTACTTC.

This rearrangement joins TRBV5-1 to TRBJ2-1, with 8 bases that match TRBD2. Germline V gene data show CDR1 as SGHRS and CDR2 as YFSETQ. The CDR3 extends over 19 amino acids. The V gene end was trimmed by 4 bases and the J gene end by 8 bases; junction bases not matched to a gene: 23. The CDR3 coding sequence is TGCGCCAGCAGCGACGCAATATTATTAGGGACTAGGCGGATGTATGAGCAGTTCTTC. Protein sequence: CASSDAILLGTRRMYEQFF.

The chain uses TRBV9 and TRBJ1-2, with a tentative D call TRBD1 (6 bases). The CDR3 runs to 14 residues. CDR1 and CDR2 from the germline V gene are SGDLS and YYNGEE. V shed 3 bases and J shed 4 bases, with 13 bases lying between them. The CDR3 DNA follows: TGTGCCAGCAGCGAGGAACAGGGTTCCTATGGCTACACCTTC. It is translated as CASSEEQGSYGYTF.

In nucleotides, the CDR3 is TGTGCCAGCAGTGGACAGGGCAATGAGCAGTTCTTC. This encodes CASSGQGNEQFF. The chain couples TRBV25-1 to TRBJ2-1, with 7 bases aligning to TRBD1. Germline CDR1 is MGHDK and CDR2 is SYGVNS. The CDR3 sequence is 12 residues long. With V trimmed by 4 bases and J by 6 bases, 0 bases remained unmatched.

The V gene is TRBV7-6, the J gene TRBJ2-3; the D is unclear. Deletions cut 5 bases from V and 0 bases from J, with 15 bases between. Germline CDR1 and CDR2: SGHVS and FNYEAQ. This CDR3 comprises 16 residues. The CDR3 region is CASSRALLVSTDTQYF. CDR3 bases: TGTGCCAGCAGCCGAGCTCTTTTGGTTAGCACAGATACGCAGTATTTT.

The V and J genes are TRBV29-1 and TRBJ2-3, with D tentatively TRBD1 (5 bases). V dropped 5 bases and J dropped 3 bases, with 6 bases sitting between them. Germline loops: CDR1 SQVTM, CDR2 ANQGSEA. The CDR3 contains 11 residues. CDR3 protein: CSVQGTDTQYF. The DNA for the CDR3 is TGCAGCGTTCAGGGAACAGATACGCAGTATTTT.

The chain links TRBV21-1 to TRBJ2-1; the DNA was not used to check the table's D call, TRBD2. TRBV21-1 is a known pseudogene. This CDR3 contains 14 residues. CDR3 protein: CASKTSGSYNEQFF. For the CDR3, the DNA is TGTGCCAGCAAGACTAGCGGATCCTACAATGAGCAGTTCTTC.

V is TRBV6-5 and J is TRBJ1-6, with no clear D. The CDR3 is 14 residues long. Germline CDR1 MNHEY, CDR2 SVGAGI. Trimming stripped 3 bases from V and 4 bases from J, with 7 bases between. This CDR3 reads CASSYREYNSPLHF. The CDR3 bases are TGTGCCAGCAGTTATAGGGAGTATAATTCACCCCTCCACTTT.

This clone was picked up one time. V usage is TRBV2 and J usage is TRBJ2-2, with D possibly being TRBD1 (5 bases). Trimming removed 8 bases at V and 3 bases at J, with 7 bases between. Germline assignment: CDR1 SNHLY and CDR2 FYNNEI. This CDR3 comprises 12 residues. The CDR3 DNA follows: TGTGCCAGCCAGGGTTACACCGGGGAGCTGTTTTTT. This encodes CASQGYTGELFF. Full variable domain (rest looked up from reference TRBV2 and TRBJ2-2): EPEVTQTPSHQVTQMGQEVILRCVPISNHLYFYWYRQILGQKVEFLVSFYNNEISEKSEIFDDQFSVERPDGSNFTLKIRSTKLEDSAMYFCASQGYTGELFFGEGSRLTVL.

This chain connects TRBV2 to TRBJ2-3; tentatively, D is TRBD2 (7 bases). Germline V CDR1 and CDR2: SNHLY, FYNNEI. The V end was cut by 1 base, the J end by 3 bases, with 11 bases between. The CDR3 totals 15 residues. The CDR3 sequence: CASSEEGGGTDTQYF. The CDR3, as DNA: TGTGCCAGCAGTGAAGAGGGGGGGGGAACAGATACGCAGTATTTT.

CDR3 amino acids: CAWSRGEDTGELFF. The CDR3, as DNA: TGTGCCTGGTCCAGGGGGGAGGACACCGGGGAGCTGTTTTTT. This chain uses TRBV30 with TRBJ2-2; weak D call: TRBD1 (7 bases). Germline V gene lookup returns CDR1 GTSNPN and CDR2 SVGIG (reference sequence). This CDR3 has 14 residues. V lost 5 bases to trimming and J lost 3 bases, with 13 bases between them.

In this sample, this clone turned up a few times. The V and J genes are TRBV6-1 and TRBJ1-1; no clear D gene. Per the germline V gene, CDR1 is MNHNS and CDR2 is SASEGT. V lost 6 bases and J 1 base, leaving 12 bases between the germline ends. The CDR3 has 14 residues. CDR3 DNA: TGTGCCAGCAGCCGAGAAGTCGGGAACACTGAAGCTTTCTTT. Translation: CASSREVGNTEAFF.

The V gene is TRBV30, the J gene TRBJ1-2; D uncertain. V was clipped by 4 bases and J by 13 bases, with 22 bases between them. Looked up from germline, CDR1 is GTSNPN and CDR2 is SVGIG (reference sequence). This CDR3 is built from 13 residues. CDR3 in DNA: TGTGCCTGGACTCAAGTGGGCAGCTTATATTCCACCTTC. This gives the protein CAWTQVGSLYSTF.

The V and J genes are TRBV6-5 and TRBJ1-2; 8 nucleotides align to TRBD1. This CDR3 has 15 amino acids. Trimming cost V 0 bases and J 8 bases; bases outside gene matches: 8. Germline V gene data show CDR1 as MNHEY and CDR2 as SVGAGI. This chain's CDR3 is CASSYSMGQAGGYTF. DNA for the CDR3: TGTGCCAGCAGTTACTCGATGGGACAGGCGGGGGGCTACACCTTC.

The chain couples TRBV5-5 to TRBJ2-4; TRBD1 is a possible D gene (5 bases). Trimming took 0 bases from V and 0 from J, leaving 13 bases between them. Germline lookup yields CDR1 SGHKS and CDR2 YYEKEE (reference sequence). The CDR3 consists of 17 residues. The CDR3 is CASSLVATGLAKNIQYF. CDR3 coding DNA: TGTGCCAGCAGCTTGGTCGCCACAGGTTTAGCCAAAAACATTCAGTACTTC.

In this sample, this clone turned up once. The gene calls are TRBV10-3 and TRBJ2-4; 9 bases agree with TRBD1. This CDR3 region has 13 residues. Germline-derived CDR1 and CDR2 are ENHRY and SYGVKD. The junction had 4 bases not matched to a gene; V was cut back by 6 bases and J by 7 bases. CDR3 sequence reads: CAIRGTGFNIQYF. CDR3 nucleotides: TGTGCCATCAGGGGGACAGGGTTCAACATTCAGTACTTC.

The CDR3 bases are TGTGCCTGGAGTGTCCGGGGGGACTATGGCTACACCTTC. It translates to CAWSVRGDYGYTF. V gene TRBV30 combines with J gene TRBJ1-2; tentatively, D is TRBD1 (5 bases). CDR3 size: 13 residues. Germline V gives CDR1 GTSNPN, CDR2 SVGIG (reference sequence). V was shortened by 0 bases and J by 3 bases, with 8 bases between the two germline ends.

The J gene is TRBJ2-5, the V gene TRBV27; D possibly corresponds to TRBD2 (5 bases). V dropped 3 bases and J dropped 2 bases, with 13 bases sitting between them. The CDR3 contains 15 residues. Germline CDR1 reads MNHEY; CDR2 reads SMNVEV (reference sequence). CDR3 sequence reads: CASSFNSGSQETQYF. The CDR3 DNA is TGTGCCAGCAGTTTTAATTCGGGGTCGCAAGAGACCCAGTACTTC.

This clone was counted once. This chain links TRBV5-6 with TRBJ2-4; 7 positions agree with TRBD2. In germline, CDR1 is SGHDT, CDR2 YYEEEE. The CDR3 is 14 residues long. Unmatched junction bases numbered 4, after V lost 0 bases and J lost 7 bases. CDR3 amino acids: CASSLGTRWNIQYF. The CDR3, as DNA: TGTGCCAGCAGCTTGGGGACTAGGTGGAACATTCAGTACTTC.

The J gene is TRBJ2-3, the V gene TRBV9, with 9 bases fitting TRBD2. Germline V lookup: CDR1 SGDLS, CDR2 YYNGEE. V dropped 2 bases and J dropped 5; count of bases not matched to a gene: 3. The CDR3 has 14 residues. CDR3 protein: CASSVSGGGDTQYF. Written as DNA, the CDR3 is TGTGCCAGCAGCGTTAGCGGGGGCGGAGATACGCAGTATTTT.

The rearrangement joins TRBV2 to TRBJ2-7; 12 positions match TRBD2. The CDR3 has 14 amino acids. V was clipped by 3 bases and J by 5 bases; unmatched bases: 2. Germline assignment: CDR1 SNHLY and CDR2 FYNNEI. CDR3 residues: CASSETSGGDEQYF. CDR3 sequence (DNA): TGTGCCAGCAGTGAGACTAGCGGGGGCGACGAGCAGTACTTC.

The rearrangement joins TRBV7-2 to TRBJ1-5; D call uncertain. This CDR3 contains 14 residues. The V gene's germline CDR1 is SGHTA and CDR2 FQGNSA. V was pared by 5 bases and J by 4 bases, with 12 bases between. Here the CDR3 DNA reads TGTGCCAGCAGCCTTCACAGCCCAAATCAGCCCCAGCATTTT. Translating it yields CASSLHSPNQPQHF.

The chain uses TRBV10-1 and TRBJ1-2; tentative D call: TRBD1 (5 bases). This CDR3 spans 17 amino acids. V gave up 0 bases and J gave up 7 bases, with 21 bases separating them. Germline V CDR1 and CDR2: WNHNN, SYGVQD (reference sequence). The CDR3 nucleotides are TGCGCCAGCAGTGAGTCCGGCCCCCCCCAGGGTAGGGGTGGCTACACCTTC. Its translation is CASSESGPPQGRGGYTF.

The chain recombines TRBV5-1 with TRBJ2-7, with a tentative D call TRBD1 (6 bases). The V end lost 2 bases, the J end lost 1 base, and 7 bases lay between the germline ends. In germline, CDR1 is SGHRS, CDR2 YFSETQ. This CDR3 has 13 residues. The CDR3 region is CASSLQGSYEQYF. The DNA for the CDR3 is TGCGCCAGCAGCTTACAGGGATCCTACGAGCAGTACTTC.

This clone is a singleton in its sample. V usage is TRBV29-1 and J usage is TRBJ1-4, with no clear D. The germline gives CDR1 SQVTM, CDR2 ANQGSEA. V lost 0 bases, J lost 8 bases, and 4 bases lay in between. This CDR3 contains 11 residues. This CDR3 reads CSVEEAEKLFF. Here the CDR3 DNA reads TGCAGCGTTGAAGAAGCAGAAAAACTGTTTTTT.

The chain combines TRBV30 with TRBJ1-1; D is unresolved. The CDR3 sequence is 11 residues long. CDR1 is GTSNPN, CDR2 SVGIG, per germline (reference sequence). Trimming cost V 7 bases and J 3 bases, with 9 bases left between them. The CDR3 coding sequence is TGTGCCTCCCTAATTGACACTGAAGCTTTCTTT. It translates to CASLIDTEAFF.

The CDR3 nucleotides are TGTGCCAGCAGTTTTACAGACACGAACACTGAAGCTTTCTTT. Its translation: CASSFTDTNTEAFF. The chain recombines TRBV7-9 with TRBJ1-1; D remains unclear. Germline V gives CDR1 SEHNR, CDR2 FQNEAQ (reference sequence). V dropped 6 bases and J dropped 1 base, with 12 bases sitting between them. The CDR3 has 14 amino acids. The full variable domain, with the rest looked up from reference TRBV7-9 and TRBJ1-1, is DTGVSQNPRHKITKRGQNVTFRCDPISEHNRLYWYRQTLGQGPEFLTYFQNEAQLEKSRLLSDRFSAERPKGSFSTLEIQRTEQGDSAMYLCASSFTDTNTEAFFGQGTRLTVV.